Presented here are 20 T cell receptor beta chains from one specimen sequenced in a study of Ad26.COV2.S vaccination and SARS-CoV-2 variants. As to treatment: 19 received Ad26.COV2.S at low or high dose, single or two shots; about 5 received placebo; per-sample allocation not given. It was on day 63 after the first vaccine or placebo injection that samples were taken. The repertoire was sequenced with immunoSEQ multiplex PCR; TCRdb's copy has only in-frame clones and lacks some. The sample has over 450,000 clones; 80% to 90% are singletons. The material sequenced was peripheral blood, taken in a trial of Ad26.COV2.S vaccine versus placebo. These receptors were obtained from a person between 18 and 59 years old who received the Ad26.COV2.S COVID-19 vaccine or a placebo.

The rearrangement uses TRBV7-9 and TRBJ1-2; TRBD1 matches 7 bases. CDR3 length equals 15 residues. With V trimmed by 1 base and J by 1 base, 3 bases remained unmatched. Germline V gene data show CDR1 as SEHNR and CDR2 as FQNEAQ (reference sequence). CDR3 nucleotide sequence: TGTGCCAGCAGCTTAGAGGCAGGGGGTAACTATGGCTACACCTTC. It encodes CASSLEAGGNYGYTF.

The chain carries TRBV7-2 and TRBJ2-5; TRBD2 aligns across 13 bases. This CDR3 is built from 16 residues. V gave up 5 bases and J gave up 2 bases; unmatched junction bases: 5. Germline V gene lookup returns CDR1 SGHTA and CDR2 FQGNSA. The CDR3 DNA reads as TGTGCCAGCAGCAGAGGGACTAGCGGGACGCAAGAGACCCAGTACTTC. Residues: CASSRGTSGTQETQYF.

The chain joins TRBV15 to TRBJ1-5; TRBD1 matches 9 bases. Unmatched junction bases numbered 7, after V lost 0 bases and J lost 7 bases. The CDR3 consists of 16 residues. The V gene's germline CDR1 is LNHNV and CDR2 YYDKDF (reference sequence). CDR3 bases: TGTGCCACCAGCAGAGATCGGACAGGGGTGGGGCAGCCCCAGCATTTT. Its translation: CATSRDRTGVGQPQHF. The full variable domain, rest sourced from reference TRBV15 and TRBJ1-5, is DAMVIQNPRYQVTQFGKPVTLSCSQTLNHNVMYWYQQKSSQAPKLLFHYYDKDFNNEADTPDNFQSRRPNTSFCFLDIRSPGLGDTAMYLCATSRDRTGVGQPQHFGDGTRLSIL.

The CDR3 loop reads CASSLGGTGHNEQFF. CDR3 coding DNA: TGTGCCAGCAGCTTAGGGGGCACAGGGCACAATGAGCAGTTCTTC. The V call is TRBV7-2, the J call TRBJ2-1; perhaps TRBD1 as D (6 bases). V was shortened by 1 base and J by 5 bases, with 12 bases between the two germline ends. This CDR3 has 15 amino acids. Germline V gene sequence: CDR1 SGHTA, CDR2 FQGNSA. Based on the CDR3 plus reference TRBV7-2 and TRBJ2-1, the full variable domain is GAGVSQSPSNKVTEKGKDVELRCDPISGHTALYWYRQSLGQGLEFLIYFQGNSAPDKSGLPSDRFSAERTGGSVSTLTIQRTQQEDSAVYLCASSLGGTGHNEQFFGPGTRLTVL.

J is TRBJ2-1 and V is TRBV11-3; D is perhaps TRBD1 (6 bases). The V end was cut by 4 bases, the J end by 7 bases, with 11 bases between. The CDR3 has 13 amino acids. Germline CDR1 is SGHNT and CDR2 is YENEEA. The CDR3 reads CASSYNRENEQFF. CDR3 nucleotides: TGTGCCAGCAGCTATAACAGGGAAAATGAGCAGTTCTTC.

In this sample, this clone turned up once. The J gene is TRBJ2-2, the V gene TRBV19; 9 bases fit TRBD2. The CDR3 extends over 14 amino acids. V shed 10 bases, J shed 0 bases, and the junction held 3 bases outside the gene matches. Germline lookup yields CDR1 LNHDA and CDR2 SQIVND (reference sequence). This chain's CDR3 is CATLAGTNTGELFF. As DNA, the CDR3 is TGTGCCACACTAGCGGGCACGAACACCGGGGAGCTGTTTTTT.

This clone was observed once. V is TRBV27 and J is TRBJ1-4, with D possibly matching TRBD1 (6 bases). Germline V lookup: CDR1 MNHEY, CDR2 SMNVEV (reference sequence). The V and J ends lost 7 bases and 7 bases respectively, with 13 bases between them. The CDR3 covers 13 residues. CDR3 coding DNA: TGTGCCAGCATGGGGGGGCGTACTGAAAAACTGTTTTTT. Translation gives CASMGGRTEKLFF.

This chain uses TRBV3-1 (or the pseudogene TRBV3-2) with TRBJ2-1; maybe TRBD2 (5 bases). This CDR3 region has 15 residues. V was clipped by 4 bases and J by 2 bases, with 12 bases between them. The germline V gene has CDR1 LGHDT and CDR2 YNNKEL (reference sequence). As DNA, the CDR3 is TGTGCCAGCAGCCCCTTGCGGGTTCCCTACAATGAGCAGTTCTTC. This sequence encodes CASSPLRVPYNEQFF.

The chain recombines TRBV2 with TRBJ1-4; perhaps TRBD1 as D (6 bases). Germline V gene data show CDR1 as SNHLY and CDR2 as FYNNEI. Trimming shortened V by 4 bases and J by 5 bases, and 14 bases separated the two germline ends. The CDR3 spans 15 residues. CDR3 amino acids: CASSALGARNEKLFF. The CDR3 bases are TGTGCCAGCAGTGCTCTGGGGGCGCGGAATGAAAAACTGTTTTTT.

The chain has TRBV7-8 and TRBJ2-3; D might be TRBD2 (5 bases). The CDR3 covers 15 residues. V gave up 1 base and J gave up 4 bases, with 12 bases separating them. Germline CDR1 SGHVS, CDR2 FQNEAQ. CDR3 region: CASSLGLAGADTQYF. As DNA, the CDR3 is TGTGCCAGCAGCTTAGGGCTAGCTGGAGCAGATACGCAGTATTTT.

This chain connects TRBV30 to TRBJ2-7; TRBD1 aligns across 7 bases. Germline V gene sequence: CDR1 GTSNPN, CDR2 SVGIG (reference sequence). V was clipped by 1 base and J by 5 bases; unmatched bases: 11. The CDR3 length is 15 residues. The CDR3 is CAWSGLRQGLNEQYF. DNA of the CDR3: TGTGCCTGGAGTGGCCTGAGACAGGGTCTCAACGAGCAGTACTTC.

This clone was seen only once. CDR3 in DNA: TGTGCCAGCAGCTTAGGGACAGGGACCGGGGAGCTGTTTTTT. It yields the protein CASSLGTGTGELFF. The chain couples TRBV11-2 to TRBJ2-2; 8 nucleotides align to TRBD1. The junction had 0 bases not matched to a gene; V was cut back by 1 base and J by 5 bases. Germline values: CDR1 SGHAT, CDR2 FQNNGV. This CDR3 contains 14 residues. Complete variable domain (other parts from reference TRBV11-2 and TRBJ2-2): EAGVAQSPRYKIIEKRQSVAFWCNPISGHATLYWYQQILGQGPKLLIQFQNNGVVDDSQLPKDRFSAERLKGVDSTLKIQPAKLEDSAVYLCASSLGTGTGELFFGEGSRLTVL.

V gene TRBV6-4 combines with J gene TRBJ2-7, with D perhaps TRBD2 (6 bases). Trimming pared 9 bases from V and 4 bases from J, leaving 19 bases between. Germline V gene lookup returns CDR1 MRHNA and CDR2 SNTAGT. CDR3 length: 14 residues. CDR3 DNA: TGTGCCAGATTACTAATGGGAGGTTTGTACGAGCAGTACTTC. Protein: CARLLMGGLYEQYF.

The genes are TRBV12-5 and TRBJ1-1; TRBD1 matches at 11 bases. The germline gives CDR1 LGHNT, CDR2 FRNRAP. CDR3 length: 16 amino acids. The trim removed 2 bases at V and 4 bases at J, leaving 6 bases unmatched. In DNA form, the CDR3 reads TGTGCTAGTGGTTTGCTCCGGACAGGGGGCGTCACTGAAGCTTTCTTT. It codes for CASGLLRTGGVTEAFF.

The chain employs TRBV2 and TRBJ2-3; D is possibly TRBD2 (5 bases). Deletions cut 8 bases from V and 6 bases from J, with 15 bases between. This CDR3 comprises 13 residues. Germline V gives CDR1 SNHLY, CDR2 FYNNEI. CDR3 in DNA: TGTGCCAGCGGGTACGAGGGTTTGGATACGCAGTATTTT. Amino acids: CASGYEGLDTQYF.

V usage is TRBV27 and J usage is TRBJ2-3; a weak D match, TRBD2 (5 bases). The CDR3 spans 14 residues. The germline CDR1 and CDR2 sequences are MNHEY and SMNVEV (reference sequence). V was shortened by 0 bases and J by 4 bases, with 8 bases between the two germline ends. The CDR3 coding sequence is TGTGCCAGCAGTTTATCGGACTCGTCAGATACGCAGTATTTT. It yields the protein CASSLSDSSDTQYF.

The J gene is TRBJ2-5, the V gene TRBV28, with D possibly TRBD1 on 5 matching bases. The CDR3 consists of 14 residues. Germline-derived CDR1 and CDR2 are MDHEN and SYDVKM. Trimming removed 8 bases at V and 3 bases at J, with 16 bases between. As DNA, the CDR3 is TGTGCCAGCCCTAGACGGAAACAGGAAGAGACCCAGTACTTC. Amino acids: CASPRRKQEETQYF.

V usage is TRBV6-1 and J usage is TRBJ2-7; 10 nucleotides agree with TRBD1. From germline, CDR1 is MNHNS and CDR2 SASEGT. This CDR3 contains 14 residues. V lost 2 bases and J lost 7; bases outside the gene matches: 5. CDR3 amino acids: CASSEPWTGGEQYF. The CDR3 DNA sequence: TGTGCCAGCAGTGAACCCTGGACAGGGGGAGAGCAGTACTTC.

In DNA form, the CDR3 reads TGTGCCAGCAGCCTCGTAGGGAACCATGGCTACACCTTC. Translated, it gives CASSLVGNHGYTF. The chain recombines TRBV7-9 with TRBJ1-2; D not resolved. This CDR3 has 13 residues. Trimming removed 5 bases from V and 6 bases from J, with 13 bases in between. Germline CDR1 SEHNR, CDR2 FQNEAQ (reference sequence).

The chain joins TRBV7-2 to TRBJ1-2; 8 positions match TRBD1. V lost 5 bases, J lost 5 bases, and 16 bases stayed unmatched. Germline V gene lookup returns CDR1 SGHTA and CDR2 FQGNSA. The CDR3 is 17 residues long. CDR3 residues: CASSINPYGTGGYGYTF. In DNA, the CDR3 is TGTGCCAGCAGCATAAACCCGTACGGCACAGGGGGATATGGCTACACCTTC.